A single sample is the source of the 29 T cell receptor beta chains below, sequenced in a study of human T cells and chemical hapten exposure. Time point specified: patch test 2, 6 weeks after DPC sensitization. Treatment in this sample: therapeutic diphenylcyclopropenone sensitization with weekly scalp DPC. TCRdb reanalysed the RACE reads using MiXCR and keeps one entry per CDR3 protein. This sample has approximately 350,000 distinct CDR3 sequences, with nearly 6.5% found just once. The material was whole blood, obtained in connection with sensitization to the hapten diphenylcyclopropenone (DPC). Every receptor here comes from a woman aged 18-29 years with alopecia areata. Some clones in this sample may be carry-over from other donors' samples.

The V and J genes are TRBV3-1 and TRBJ2-7; no definite D call. The CDR3 contains 14 residues. Germline assignment: CDR1 LGHDT and CDR2 YNNKEL (reference sequence). The V end lost 1 base, the J end lost 3 bases, and 10 bases lay between the germline ends. The CDR3 sequence is CASSQGREVYEQYF. CDR3 DNA: TGTGCCAGCAGCCAAGGCCGCGAGGTCTACGAGCAGTACTTC.

The sample holds many counts of this clonotype. V is TRBV4-2 and J is TRBJ1-1, with D maybe TRBD1 (5 bases). V was clipped by 0 bases and J by 2 bases, with 16 bases between them. The CDR3 totals 17 residues. Germline V gene data show CDR1 as LGHNA and CDR2 as YNFKEQ. This CDR3 reads CASSQDDGTPGNTEAFF. In nucleotides, the CDR3 is TGTGCCAGCAGCCAAGATGACGGGACCCCGGGCAACACTGAAGCTTTCTTT.

The rearrangement links TRBV5-1 to TRBJ2-1; 12 nucleotides align to TRBD2. Germline V gene lookup returns CDR1 SGHRS and CDR2 YFSETQ. The CDR3 runs 15 residues. The ends lost 4 bases at V and 5 bases at J; junction bases unmatched: 4. In nucleotides, the CDR3 is TGCGCCAGCAGCCTTAGGACTAGCGGGGACAATGAGCAGTTCTTC. Its protein is CASSLRTSGDNEQFF.

This clonotype has just a few counts. The CDR3 protein is CASSYLSGVDGYTF. In DNA form, the CDR3 reads TGTGCCAGCAGTTACTTGTCAGGGGTTGATGGCTACACCTTC. V gene TRBV6-5 combines with J gene TRBJ1-2, with a weak D call TRBD1 (6 bases). This CDR3 is 14 amino acids long. Trimming took off 1 base at V and 6 bases at J, with 12 bases between the two ends. Germline lookup yields CDR1 MNHEY and CDR2 SVGAGI.

This clonotype came up many times. The chain recombines TRBV18 with TRBJ1-2, with D possibly being TRBD1 (6 bases). Germline lookup yields CDR1 KGHSH and CDR2 LQKENI. Deletions cut 3 bases from V and 5 bases from J, with 19 bases between. CDR3 length equals 16 residues. The CDR3 bases are TGTGCCAGCTCACCTCTTGAAACGGGACAAGAGTATGGCTACACCTTC. Translation gives CASSPLETGQEYGYTF.

The chain uses TRBV6-2 or TRBV6-3 and TRBJ2-7; TRBD1 matches 7 bases. V lost 6 bases and J lost 6; bases outside the gene matches: 8. CDR1 and CDR2 from the germline V gene are MNHEY and SVGEGT. There are 13 residues in the CDR3. This CDR3 reads CASSQGQAGEQYF. The CDR3 bases are TGTGCCAGCAGCCAAGGACAGGCGGGCGAGCAGTACTTC.

This clonotype was observed at least ten times. This chain uses TRBV6-5 with TRBJ1-3; D is undetermined. V gave up 5 bases and J gave up 0 bases, with 11 bases separating them. The CDR3 has 15 amino acids. Germline CDR1 and CDR2: MNHEY and SVGAGI. DNA for the CDR3: TGTGCCAGCAGTAGCCAACAGAGCTCTGGAAACACCATATATTTT. The encoded protein is CASSSQQSSGNTIYF.

This clonotype was detected many times. The chain is built from TRBV28 and TRBJ1-2, with a tentative D call TRBD1 (5 bases). Germline assignment: CDR1 MDHEN and CDR2 SYDVKM. The length of the CDR3 is 12 residues. With 5 bases removed from V and 6 bases from J, the gap between germline ends came to 10 bases. CDR3 region: CASSPGTDGYTF. As DNA, the CDR3 is TGTGCCAGCAGTCCGGGGACCGATGGCTACACCTTC.

In this sample, this clonotype turned up many times. The rearrangement uses TRBV27 and TRBJ1-1, with D possibly matching TRBD1 (6 bases). Germline values: CDR1 MNHEY, CDR2 SMNVEV (reference sequence). The CDR3 length is 15 residues. V lost 5 bases, J lost 4 bases, and 17 bases lay in between. CDR3: CASSPRKGGVTEAFF. CDR3 coding DNA: TGTGCCAGCAGTCCAAGGAAGGGGGGAGTCACTGAAGCTTTCTTT.

This clonotype was seen many times. The gene calls are TRBV7-2 and TRBJ2-1, with D possibly being TRBD1 (6 bases). The germline V and J ends were trimmed by 3 bases and 3 bases, with 15 bases remaining between them. There are 16 residues in the CDR3. From germline, CDR1 is SGHTA and CDR2 FQGNSA. CDR3 coding DNA: TGTGCCAGCAGCTTGAGTTCGACAGGAATCTACAATGAGCAGTTCTTC. Encoded protein: CASSLSSTGIYNEQFF.

The gene calls are TRBV2 and TRBJ1-1; D not resolved. Germline CDR1 and CDR2: SNHLY and FYNNEI. Between the trimmed V and J ends, which lost 7 bases and 5 bases, there was a span of 17 bases. The CDR3 contains 14 residues. CDR3 residues: CASIRGSKGTEAFF. The DNA of the CDR3 is TGTGCCAGCATCCGAGGAAGTAAGGGTACTGAAGCTTTCTTT.

This clonotype showed up just a few times. This chain connects TRBV12-3 or TRBV12-4 to TRBJ1-6; the D is unclear. V lost 2 bases to trimming and J lost 9 bases, with 5 bases between them. The CDR3 length is 12 residues. The CDR3 bases are TGTGCCAGCAGTTTACCGGTTTCACCCCTCCACTTT. Encoded protein: CASSLPVSPLHF.

The chain's CDR3 is CASSPRAEIRETQYF. CDR3 nucleotide sequence: TGTGCCAGCAGCCCACGGGCCGAAATTCGGGAGACCCAGTACTTC. The rearrangement uses TRBV6-1 and TRBJ2-5; D gene ambiguous. The V end lost 6 bases, the J end lost 5 bases, and 19 bases lay between the germline ends. CDR1 is MNHNS, CDR2 SASEGT, per germline. This CDR3 comprises 15 residues.

J is TRBJ2-3 and V is TRBV5-1, with D hard to call. The CDR3 contains 14 residues. V lost 2 bases, J lost 1 base, and 8 bases lay in between. Germline V CDR1 and CDR2: SGHRS, YFSETQ. The CDR3 DNA is TGCGCCAGCAGCTTCCAGCGAGGCACAGATACGCAGTATTTT. Protein: CASSFQRGTDTQYF.

This clonotype has at least ten counts. The V gene is TRBV12-3 or TRBV12-4, the J gene TRBJ2-7; 9 bases agree with TRBD1. This CDR3 has 15 amino acids. The V and J ends lost 5 bases and 3 bases, in that order; junction bases with no gene match: 8. Here the CDR3 DNA reads TGTGCCAGCAGTCGAGACAGGGGGGAAATCTACGAGCAGTACTTC. Its protein is CASSRDRGEIYEQYF.

The sample holds many counts of this clonotype. The genes are TRBV11-2 and TRBJ1-5; no clear D. Between the trimmed V and J ends, which lost 2 bases and 2 bases, there was a span of 13 bases. The CDR3 runs 16 residues. Per the germline V gene, CDR1 is SGHAT and CDR2 is FQNNGV. The CDR3 DNA follows: TGTGCCAGCAGCTTAAGCGGTGGGTTGGGCAATCAGCCCCAGCATTTT. Its protein product is CASSLSGGLGNQPQHF.

V and J are TRBV3-1 and TRBJ2-1, with 8 bases that match TRBD1. The CDR3 covers 15 residues. Per germline, CDR1 LGHDT and CDR2 YNNKEL (reference sequence). Trimming removed 1 base from V and 9 bases from J; junction bases left unmatched: 8. CDR3 bases: TGTGCCAGCAGCCAAGGACAGGGGACGCTTAGTGAGCAGTTCTTC. It codes for CASSQGQGTLSEQFF.

This clonotype showed up many times. This chain joins TRBV7-9 and TRBJ1-2; the match to TRBD1 covers 10 bases. Per the germline V gene, CDR1 is SEHNR and CDR2 is FQNEAQ (reference sequence). This CDR3 contains 15 residues. V dropped 6 bases and J dropped 4; count of bases not matched to a gene: 8. The CDR3 coding sequence is TGTGCCAGCAGTTCCGGGACAGGGGTTTCCTATGGCTACACCTTC. As protein: CASSSGTGVSYGYTF.

This clonotype occurred many times. V usage is TRBV5-5 and J usage is TRBJ1-1, with 8 positions matching TRBD1. This CDR3 comprises 13 residues. With 4 bases clipped from V and 3 bases from J, the junction kept 2 bases outside the gene matches. The germline V gene encodes CDR1 SGHKS and CDR2 YYEKEE (reference sequence). CDR3 coding DNA: TGTGCCAGCAGCGCGACAGGGGACACTGAAGCTTTCTTT. Translation: CASSATGDTEAFF.

The chain recombines TRBV21-1 with TRBJ1-2. TRBV21-1 has pseudogene status. This CDR3 spans 11 amino acids. The CDR3 bases are TGTGCCAGCAGCAGAGGACATGGCTACACCTTC. Encoded protein: CASSRGHGYTF.

This clonotype was found many times. The rearrangement links TRBV7-6 to TRBJ1-3; D is undetermined. Germline CDR1 is SGHVS and CDR2 is FNYEAQ. V lost 4 bases and J 0 bases, leaving 16 bases between the germline ends. There are 17 residues in the CDR3. CDR3 sequence (DNA): TGTGCCAGCAGCTCACGGACGGAGATCTCCTCTGGAAACACCATATATTTT. Amino acids: CASSSRTEISSGNTIYF.

V and J are TRBV11-2 and TRBJ2-3; the D is unclear. This CDR3 is 15 amino acids long. Between the trimmed V and J ends, which lost 5 bases and 2 bases, there was a span of 14 bases. Germline V gene lookup returns CDR1 SGHAT and CDR2 FQNNGV. The CDR3 loop reads CASSPRRSDTDTQYF. The DNA of the CDR3 is TGTGCCAGCAGCCCCAGGCGGTCAGACACAGATACGCAGTATTTT.

This clonotype has ten or more counts. The chain carries TRBV18 and TRBJ1-4; TRBD1 matches 9 bases. CDR1 and CDR2 (germline): KGHSH, LQKENI. V lost 3 bases and J lost 4; bases outside the gene matches: 6. This CDR3 has 16 residues. CDR3 sequence reads: CASSPQGQGLNEKLFF. The DNA for the CDR3 is TGTGCCAGCTCACCTCAGGGACAGGGCCTTAATGAAAAACTGTTTTTT.

In this sample, this clonotype turned up a few times. The chain has TRBV5-1 and TRBJ2-2; 11 nucleotides agree with TRBD2. The germline V gene has CDR1 SGHRS and CDR2 YFSETQ. Trimming cost V 0 bases and J 1 base; bases outside gene matches: 5. The CDR3 loop spans 18 amino acids. This CDR3 reads CASSLGLAGGQNTGELFF. CDR3 nucleotide sequence: TGCGCCAGCAGCTTGGGCCTAGCGGGGGGCCAGAACACCGGGGAGCTGTTTTTT.

The chain uses TRBV6-5 and TRBJ1-2; TRBD1 matches 12 bases. The CDR3 spans 15 residues. Germline V gene lookup returns CDR1 MNHEY and CDR2 SVGAGI. V gave up 5 bases and J gave up 5 bases; unmatched junction bases: 6. The CDR3 is CASSKGQGAFYGYTF. Here the CDR3 DNA reads TGTGCCAGCAGTAAGGGACAGGGGGCCTTTTATGGCTACACCTTC.

This sequence joins TRBV9 and TRBJ1-1; no firm D call. Germline loops: CDR1 SGDLS, CDR2 YYNGEE. The CDR3 length is 15 residues. Trimming pared 0 bases from V and 1 base from J, leaving 10 bases between. CDR3 protein: CASSVASKGNTEAFF. CDR3 bases: TGTGCCAGCAGCGTAGCGTCTAAGGGGAACACTGAAGCTTTCTTT. The full variable domain, with the rest looked up from reference TRBV9 and TRBJ1-1, is DSGVTQTPKHLITATGQRVTLRCSPRSGDLSVYWYQQSLDQGLQFLIQYYNGEERAKGNILERFSAQQFPDLHSELNLSSLELGDSALYFCASSVASKGNTEAFFGQGTRLTVV.

This clonotype showed up many times. The chain carries TRBV24-1 and TRBJ2-2, with D uncertain. V lost 6 bases and J 6 bases, leaving 10 bases between the germline ends. CDR1 and CDR2 (germline): KGHDR, SFDVKD. This CDR3 is 13 amino acids long. As DNA, the CDR3 is TGTGCCACCAGTTTGGGCTCTTCCGGGGAGCTGTTTTTT. This encodes CATSLGSSGELFF.

This clonotype was found many times. This sequence joins TRBV20-1 and TRBJ1-6, with 9 positions matching TRBD1. Trimming cost V 4 bases and J 10 bases; bases outside gene matches: 11. The CDR3 consists of 15 residues. CDR1 is DFQATT, CDR2 SNEGSKA, per germline (reference sequence). The CDR3 sequence: CSATRRQGEKSPLHF. DNA of the CDR3: TGCAGTGCTACGCGTCGACAGGGGGAGAAATCACCCCTCCACTTT.

The chain links TRBV7-2 to TRBJ2-4; D is undetermined. The CDR3 contains 15 residues. The germline CDR1 and CDR2 sequences are SGHTA and FQGNSA. The V and J ends lost 3 bases and 2 bases respectively, with 11 bases between them. The CDR3 reads CASSFYADTKNIQYF. The CDR3, as DNA: TGTGCCAGCAGCTTTTACGCGGATACCAAAAACATTCAGTACTTC. The full variable domain, in which reference TRBV7-2 and TRBJ2-4 provide the parts outside the CDR3, is GAGVSQSPSNKVTEKGKDVELRCDPISGHTALYWYRQSLGQGLEFLIYFQGNSAPDKSGLPSDRFSAERTGGSVSTLTIQRTQQEDSAVYLCASSFYADTKNIQYFGAGTRLSVL.